This T cell receptor (beta chain) was captured by sequencing in a study of spatial heterogeneity in lung cancer. Across the study: Tumor-region TCR transcript counts correlated strongly with a T cell module score from matched bulk RNA-seq. An average of more than ten raw reads was observed per unique TCR and UMI combination.

The study, taken as a whole, reports: Regional and ubiquitous nonsynonymous mutations were tracked by counts of regional and ubiquitous expanded TCRs, respectively. Tumoral mutation counts were tracked by counts of expanded intratumoral alpha and beta TCRs. Coverage of tumor T cells was estimated at approximately 7% for alpha chains and 13% for beta chains.

Trimming pared 2 bases from V and 10 bases from J, leaving 8 bases between. The CDR3 covers 12 residues. Per the germline V gene, CDR1 is SGHTA and CDR2 is FQGNSA. One entry per CDR3 protein results from TCRdb running MiXCR on the 5' RACE reads. The top ten hold around 26% of the sample, which has 4,000 to 5,000 distinct CDR3 sequences, 12% seen once. Time point denoted: sample taken at primary tumor resection. This clonotype is medium-sized by share. Its antigen is not known. This beta chain is an unintended read in a library built for alpha chains; its size means little. This chain links TRBV7-2 with TRBJ2-2; D remains unclear. This specimen consisted of lung tumor tissue, obtained at surgery. The origin of this receptor is a male donor with early-stage non-small cell lung cancer. CDR3 coding DNA: TGTGCCAGCAGCTTAAGACTGGCGGAGCTGTTTTTT. It yields the protein CASSLRLAELFF.